The 11 T cell receptor beta chains presented below share a single source sample, sequenced in a study of identical twins. TCRdb re-derived calls from the 5' RACE reads in MiXCR, one entry per CDR3 protein. Of approximately 210,000 distinct CDR3 sequences listed, around a tenth are singletons. Specimen: memory (CD45RO+) T cells sorted from blood. These receptors were taken from a woman aged 18-30 years in good health.

This clonotype was observed a handful of times. The CDR3 protein is CASSLPDGKETQYF. CDR3 nucleotide sequence: TGTGCCAGCAGCCTTCCCGACGGAAAAGAGACCCAGTACTTC. The J gene is TRBJ2-5, the V gene TRBV7-9; D remains unclear. Germline lookup yields CDR1 SEHNR and CDR2 FQNEAQ (reference sequence). V lost 5 bases and J 3 bases, leaving 13 bases between the germline ends. The CDR3 length is 14 residues.

The V gene is TRBV20-1, the J gene TRBJ2-2, with a tentative D call TRBD2 (5 bases). V lost 7 bases to trimming and J lost 5 bases, with 11 bases between them. This CDR3 is built from 12 residues. CDR1 is DFQATT and CDR2 is SNEGSKA in the germline V gene (reference sequence). CDR3 nucleotides: TGCAGTGTCAGTCGGAGGACCGGGGAGCTGTTTTTT. Amino acids: CSVSRRTGELFF.

This clonotype was detected ten times or more. The CDR3: CSARDVAFF. As DNA, the CDR3 is TGCAGTGCTAGAGATGTAGCTTTCTTT. J is TRBJ1-1 and V is TRBV20-1, with D unresolved. The CDR3 runs 9 residues. Germline CDR1 is DFQATT and CDR2 is SNEGSKA (reference sequence). Trimming stripped 0 bases from V and 10 bases from J, with 3 bases between.

The chain carries TRBV4-2 and TRBJ2-7; D is undetermined. This CDR3 has 15 amino acids. In germline, CDR1 is LGHNA, CDR2 YNFKEQ. V lost 0 bases and J lost 4, with 13 bases in between. CDR3: CASSQDRWSGYEQYF. Here the CDR3 DNA reads TGTGCCAGCAGCCAAGATAGGTGGTCTGGTTACGAGCAGTACTTC.

This clonotype showed up just a few times. Germline is not matched at one junction end, which may reflect a read error. This chain joins TRBV14 and TRBJ2-1; D is ambiguous. Germline CDR1 reads SGHDN; CDR2 reads FVKESK. This CDR3 region has 13 residues. The CDR3: CASSQHVFGGPIF. Written as DNA, the CDR3 is TGTGCCAGCAGCCAGCACGTTTTTGGCGGCCCGATCTTC. The whole variable domain, remainder taken from reference TRBV14 and TRBJ2-1, is EAGVTQFPSHSVIEKGQTVTLRCDPISGHDNLYWYRRVMGKEIKFLLHFVKESKQDESGMPNNRFLAERTGGTYSTLKVQPAELEDSGVYFCASSQHVFGGPIFGPGTRLTVL.

This clonotype was counted between two and nine times. The rearrangement joins TRBV19 to TRBJ1-1, with 8 bases fitting TRBD1. The V gene's germline CDR1 is LNHDA and CDR2 SQIVND (reference sequence). Unmatched junction bases numbered 11, after V lost 6 bases and J lost 5 bases. This CDR3 spans 15 amino acids. The CDR3 reads CASRIRQGYGTEAFF. The CDR3 region has the DNA TGTGCCAGTAGAATAAGACAGGGGTACGGGACTGAAGCTTTCTTT. Full variable domain (remainder filled in from reference TRBV19 and TRBJ1-1): DGGITQSPKYLFRKEGQNVTLSCEQNLNHDAMYWYRQDPGQGLRLIYYSQIVNDFQKGDIAEGYSVSREKKESFPLTVTSAQKNPTAFYLCASRIRQGYGTEAFFGQGTRLTVV.

In this sample, this clonotype turned up a few times. V gene TRBV12-3 or TRBV12-4 combines with J gene TRBJ1-1; D may be TRBD1 (5 bases). Trimming removed 5 bases at V and 4 bases at J, with 11 bases between. The CDR3 extends over 13 amino acids. Here the CDR3 reads CASSPQETTEAFF. Here the CDR3 DNA reads TGTGCCAGCAGTCCACAGGAGACCACTGAAGCTTTCTTT.

This clonotype occurred a few times. This CDR3 reads CSVEGLAGAYNEQFF. DNA for the CDR3: TGCAGCGTTGAGGGACTAGCGGGGGCGTACAATGAGCAGTTCTTC. The chain couples TRBV29-1 to TRBJ2-1; 14 nucleotides agree with TRBD2. Trimming cost V 3 bases and J 4 bases; bases outside gene matches: 2. The CDR3 extends over 15 amino acids. Germline V gene sequence: CDR1 SQVTM, CDR2 ANQGSEA.

This clonotype appeared a few times. One end of the junction is discordant with germline, which a read error may explain. The chain uses TRBV4-3 and TRBJ1-3; possibly TRBD1 for D (5 bases). This CDR3 is 12 amino acids long. Germline CDR1 and CDR2: LGHNA and YSLEER. DNA for the CDR3: TGCGCCAGCAGCCAAACTGACGGGACGCCTCTCTTT. Translated: CASSQTDGTPLF.

The chain couples TRBV12-3 or TRBV12-4 to TRBJ1-4; D not certain. Deletions cut 5 bases from V and 7 bases from J, with 8 bases between. This CDR3 has 12 residues. The CDR3 DNA sequence: TGTGCCAGCAGTCAGACACCTGAAAAACTGTTTTTT. This translates into CASSQTPEKLFF.

This clonotype has only a few counts. The V call is TRBV7-9, the J call TRBJ1-1; 7 bases match TRBD1. The V gene end was trimmed by 0 bases and the J gene end by 3 bases; junction bases not matched to a gene: 7. Germline lookup yields CDR1 SEHNR and CDR2 FQNEAQ (reference sequence). This CDR3 has 16 amino acids. The chain's CDR3 is CASSLAGGSGDTEAFF. The CDR3 coding sequence is TGTGCCAGCAGCTTAGCAGGGGGCTCGGGGGACACTGAAGCTTTCTTT.